This entry lists 11 T cell receptor beta chains sequenced from one sample in a study of blood T cell repertoires in COVID-19. The assay was immunoSEQ multiplex PCR, and TCRdb's table has in-frame clones only and misses some. This sample has 270,000 or so clones, with 80% to 90% found just once. Specimen: peripheral blood. The origin of the receptors is a woman between 45 and 65 years old who had recovered from COVID-19.

To note about this clone: The junction and the germline gene differ at one end; a read error may be behind it. The V gene is TRBV5-1, the J gene TRBJ2-3, with D possibly TRBD1 on 6 matching bases. The CDR3 runs to 13 residues. In germline, CDR1 is SGHRS, CDR2 YFSETQ. The CDR3 region has the DNA TGCGCCAGCAGCGGATACAGGGATGTTTCTCTTTTTTTT. It is translated as CASSGYRDVSLFF.

The J gene is TRBJ2-1, the V gene TRBV19; 7 nucleotides line up with TRBD1. This CDR3 is built from 16 residues. V lost 1 base and J lost 4; bases outside the gene matches: 7. Germline V gene sequence: CDR1 LNHDA, CDR2 SQIVND (reference sequence). The CDR3 loop reads CASSIGARGTYNEQFF. As DNA, the CDR3 is TGTGCCAGTAGTATAGGGGCCAGGGGGACATACAATGAGCAGTTCTTC.

This clone was picked up many times. The chain carries TRBV4-1 and TRBJ2-1; 8 nucleotides match TRBD1. Germline lookup yields CDR1 MGHRA and CDR2 YSYEKL. V lost 0 bases and J lost 2; bases outside the gene matches: 3. This CDR3 region has 16 residues. The CDR3 sequence is CASSQDPDRAYNEQFF. The CDR3 nucleotides read TGCGCCAGCAGCCAAGATCCGGACAGGGCCTACAATGAGCAGTTCTTC.

V is TRBV28 and J is TRBJ1-4, with 8 nucleotides matching TRBD1. Germline assignment: CDR1 MDHEN and CDR2 SYDVKM. The trim removed 3 bases at V and 10 bases at J, leaving 4 bases unmatched. CDR3 size: 13 residues. The CDR3 bases are TGTGCCAGCAGTTTGCAGGGGGCCGGAAAACTGTTTTTT. Protein sequence: CASSLQGAGKLFF.

V gene TRBV28 combines with J gene TRBJ2-3, with a tentative D call TRBD1 (5 bases). Trimming pared 5 bases from V and 1 base from J, leaving 13 bases between. Germline CDR1 is MDHEN and CDR2 is SYDVKM. CDR3 length: 15 residues. Here the CDR3 DNA reads TGTGCCAGCAGTCCAGGGTCATTGGGCACAGATACGCAGTATTTT. It specifies CASSPGSLGTDTQYF.

The chain recombines TRBV29-1 with TRBJ2-1; 13 bases are shared with TRBD2. Germline V lookup: CDR1 SQVTM, CDR2 ANQGSEA. V lost 4 bases to trimming and J lost 7 bases; unmatched junction nucleotides: 13. CDR3 length: 17 residues. CDR3 in amino acids: CSVVLVLAGGHSNEQFF. Written as DNA, the CDR3 is TGCAGCGTTGTCTTGGTACTAGCGGGGGGGCACTCGAATGAGCAGTTCTTC.

This rearrangement joins TRBV18 to TRBJ2-1; 14 bases fit TRBD2. This CDR3 has 18 residues. Trimming took 3 bases from V and 7 from J; bases not matched to a gene: 11. Per the germline V gene, CDR1 is KGHSH and CDR2 is LQKENI. The DNA of the CDR3 is TGTGCCAGCTCACCCTTTTCGGGACTAGCGGGAGTGGGTAATGAGCAGTTCTTC. Its translation is CASSPFSGLAGVGNEQFF.

The J gene is TRBJ2-2, the V gene TRBV9; no firm D call. Per germline, CDR1 SGDLS and CDR2 YYNGEE. With 0 bases removed from V and 0 bases from J, the gap between germline ends came to 6 bases. The CDR3 totals 15 residues. CDR3 nucleotide sequence: TGTGCCAGCAGCGTAGCCCTTACGAACACCGGGGAGCTGTTTTTT. Translated, it gives CASSVALTNTGELFF.

This chain joins TRBV12-2 and TRBJ2-1; the table calls TRBD2, which could not be checked here. TRBV12-2 is a known pseudogene. The CDR3 spans 18 residues. The CDR3 spells CASRPRTSGSRWEDEQFF. The CDR3, as DNA: TGTGCAAGTCGCCCCCGGACTAGCGGGAGCCGCTGGGAGGATGAGCAGTTCTTC.

V and J are TRBV28 and TRBJ2-3; 8 bases align to TRBD2. The CDR3 covers 15 residues. Germline V gene sequence: CDR1 MDHEN, CDR2 SYDVKM. The junction had 11 bases not matched to a gene; V was cut back by 6 bases and J by 6 bases. The CDR3 nucleotides read TGTGCCAGCAGGACGCGGGCGGGAGGTGGGGATACGCAGTATTTT. This codes for CASRTRAGGGDTQYF. Variable domain in full (rest from reference TRBV28 and TRBJ2-3): DVKVTQSSRYLVKRTGEKVFLECVQDMDHENMFWYRQDPGLGLRLIYFSYDVKMKEKGDIPEGYSVSREKKERFSLILESASTNQTSMYLCASRTRAGGGDTQYFGPGTRLTVL.

The chain uses TRBV27 and TRBJ2-1; 10 positions match TRBD2. V gave up 8 bases and J gave up 7 bases; unmatched junction bases: 5. Germline loops: CDR1 MNHEY, CDR2 SMNVEV (reference sequence). The CDR3 has 13 amino acids. The CDR3 loop reads CASSLAGANEQFF. For the CDR3, the DNA is TGTGCCAGCTCTCTAGCGGGAGCTAATGAGCAGTTCTTC.